This T cell receptor (beta chain) was observed in a study of T cell responses to AZD1222 COVID-19 vaccine. In the study overall: Doses given second, at about 4 or about 12 weeks, were pooled. General study findings and limits: Nearly half of the spike-specific TCRs reportedly recognize variant regions that carry no mutations.

With regard to this clone: Its target is unknown.

Produced via immunoSEQ multiplex PCR; TCRdb's table is partial and in-frame only. The data show about 110,000 clones, 88% seen once. The CDR3 runs 15 residues. V dropped 5 bases and J dropped 8 bases, with 21 bases sitting between them. Germline CDR1 SNHLY, CDR2 FYNNEI. This chain links TRBV2 with TRBJ1-2; D possibly corresponds to TRBD1 (6 bases). The sequencing here drew on peripheral blood, taken on day 0 of AZD1222 vaccination. This TCR was recovered from an adult in good health. The CDR3 sequence is CASSKGGAPWRGYTF. Written as DNA, the CDR3 is TGTGCCAGCAGTAAAGGGGGAGCCCCTTGGCGAGGCTACACCTTC.